This TCR beta chain was sequenced for a study of post-analysis software for immune sequencing data. Germline CDR1 is MGHRA and CDR2 is YSYEKL. The CDR3 length is 16 residues. The TCR beta cDNA libraries carried unique molecular identifiers. One entry per CDR3 protein results from TCRdb running MiXCR on the PCR reads. The table has a few hundred thousand distinct CDR3 sequences, approximately 38% seen once; the top ten hold about an eighth. To note about this clonotype: Its antigen remains unidentified.

Study-level findings and limits: There were a handful of TRBV segments more frequent in patients than controls, and TRBV5-6, TRBV5-1 and TRBV20-1 were among them. Controls' normalized Chao1 diversity significantly exceeded that of multiple sclerosis patients.

The V call is TRBV4-1, the J call TRBJ2-1; 10 bases agree with TRBD1. Near its end, the DNA agrees better with TRBJ2-7, so the J call may be wrong. The source material was blood. This TCR was sampled from a girl aged 5-17 years with multiple sclerosis. The CDR3 sequence: CASSQGPGTGAYEQYF. CDR3 DNA sequence: TGCGCCAGCAGCCAGGGCCCCGGGACAGGGGCCTACGAGCAGTACTTC.